The clone carrying this T cell receptor (beta chain) was observed a few times. This specimen belongs to a study of blood T cells in healthy people across ages. Each sample gave at least 7 million isolated PBMCs. The germline V and J ends were trimmed by 2 bases and 12 bases, with 11 bases remaining between them. Germline-derived CDR1 and CDR2 are SGHRS and YFSETQ. The CDR3 extends over 11 amino acids. Alongside a J-beta primer mix, a sample-barcoded 5' primer served in a second PCR lasting about 6 to 11 cycles. TCRdb processed the 5' RACE reads anew with MiXCR; each CDR3 protein has one entry. The sample includes about 590,000 distinct CDR3 sequences, about 28% seen only once; the top ten take about 15%.

The receptor's source is a woman older than 75 in good health. The V gene is TRBV5-1, the J gene TRBJ2-5; no firm D call. Sequencing used blood. CDR3 DNA: TGCGCCAGCAGCTTCTTGGGGAAAGAGTACTTC. Translating gives CASSFLGKEYF.